Below, 13 T cell receptor beta chains from the same sample are listed, as sequenced in a study of post-analysis software for immune sequencing data. Regarding the study as a whole: When patients were compared with controls, four or five TRBV segments were more frequent, TRBV5-6, TRBV5-1 and TRBV20-1 among them.

cDNA libraries of TCR beta carried unique molecular identifiers. TCRdb called the PCR reads again in MiXCR, with one record for every CDR3 protein. The sample yields hundreds of thousands of distinct CDR3 sequences, approximately 30% seen once. These receptors lack a known antigen. Source material: blood. All receptors derive from a girl aged 5-17 years with multiple sclerosis.

The sample holds a few counts of this clonotype. The germline gene is not matched at one end of the junction; a read error may be the cause. CDR3 amino acids: CTSSQQTSPGETQYF. The CDR3 coding sequence is TGCACCAGCAGCCAGCAAACGAGCCCCGGGGAGACCCAGTACTTC. The chain uses TRBV4-3 and TRBJ2-5; no clear D. Per the germline V gene, CDR1 is LGHNA and CDR2 is YSLEER. CDR3 size: 15 residues.

J is TRBJ2-1 and V is TRBV20-1; D may be TRBD2 (6 bases). Trimming stripped 4 bases from V and 5 bases from J, with 12 bases between. There are 13 residues in the CDR3. Germline assignment: CDR1 DFQATT and CDR2 SNEGSKA (reference sequence). In nucleotides, the CDR3 is TGCAGTGCTAATCGGGTAGCGGACAATGAGCAGTTCTTC. Protein product: CSANRVADNEQFF.

This clonotype was seen ten or more times. The V call is TRBV6-4, the J call TRBJ2-1; 12 bases are shared with TRBD2. V shed 4 bases and J 8 bases; nucleotides not matched to a gene: 6. CDR1 is MRHNA and CDR2 is SNTAGT in the germline V gene. The length of the CDR3 is 15 residues. The CDR3 protein is CASSGSSGGAHEQFF. DNA for the CDR3: TGTGCCAGCAGTGGATCTAGCGGGGGGGCCCATGAGCAGTTCTTC.

In regard to this clonotype: A read error may be the cause here, since a much bigger clone is one base away. This chain connects TRBV12-3 or TRBV12-4 to TRBJ2-4, with D unclear. The closer fit of TRBJ2-5 to the DNA end suggests the J call may be wrong. The CDR3 covers 14 residues. The CDR3 loop is CAGSFPSPRETQYF. CDR3 DNA sequence: TGTGCCGGCAGTTTCCCTTCCCCACGGGAGACCCAGTACTTC.

There are many counts of this clonotype. The chain couples TRBV29-1 to TRBJ2-3, with unresolved D. This CDR3 has 13 amino acids. Trimming took off 7 bases at V and 6 bases at J, with 17 bases between the two ends. The germline V gene has CDR1 SQVTM and CDR2 ANQGSEA. CDR3: CSGLGRTRDTQYF. DNA of the CDR3: TGCAGCGGGTTGGGCCGCACGCGGGATACGCAGTATTTT.

This clonotype showed up just a few times. The chain links TRBV12-5 to TRBJ2-5, with TRBD1 matching 10 bases. CDR1 is LGHNT, CDR2 FRNRAP, per germline. J gave up 2 bases and V 8 bases, and 11 bases lay outside the gene matches. The CDR3 totals 16 residues. CDR3 amino acids: CASTNLPGQGQETQYF. Here the CDR3 DNA reads TGTGCTAGTACGAATCTACCGGGACAGGGGCAAGAGACCCAGTACTTC.

This clonotype turned up a few times. The chain is built from TRBV29-1 and TRBJ1-2; D possibly corresponds to TRBD1 (5 bases). Germline values: CDR1 SQVTM, CDR2 ANQGSEA. The CDR3 spans 13 residues. V was shortened by 5 bases and J by 0 bases, with 10 bases between the two germline ends. CDR3 DNA: TGCAGCGTTCAGGGTCGAGCTAACTATGGCTACACCTTC. It translates to CSVQGRANYGYTF.

This clonotype was counted a few times. This chain uses TRBV27 with TRBJ1-2; 8 bases line up with TRBD1. With 0 bases clipped from V and 8 bases from J, the junction kept 8 bases outside the gene matches. Germline-derived CDR1 and CDR2 are MNHEY and SMNVEV (reference sequence). The CDR3 contains 15 residues. The CDR3 DNA follows: TGTGCCAGCAGTTTATCGAGCCAGGGGGCGGGAGGCTACACCTTC. It specifies CASSLSSQGAGGYTF.

Only one count was recorded for this clonotype. The V and J genes are TRBV7-6 and TRBJ1-1; tentatively, D is TRBD1 (5 bases). The germline V and J ends were trimmed by 4 bases and 0 bases, with 15 bases remaining between them. Germline V gives CDR1 SGHVS, CDR2 FNYEAQ. The CDR3 loop spans 16 amino acids. CDR3 in amino acids: CASSSRERGLNTEAFF. CDR3 nucleotides: TGTGCCAGCAGCTCCAGGGAGAGGGGATTGAACACTGAAGCTTTCTTT.

The chain couples TRBV12-3 or TRBV12-4 to TRBJ1-1; no firm D call. CDR3 size: 13 residues. V lost 6 bases and J 11 bases, leaving 19 bases between the germline ends. CDR3 amino acids: CASRRTTGPRAFF. DNA for the CDR3: TGTGCCAGCAGGAGAACGACCGGGCCAAGGGCTTTCTTT.

This clonotype was seen only a few times. This chain links TRBV29-1 with TRBJ1-5; D remains unclear. CDR1 is SQVTM and CDR2 is ANQGSEA in the germline V gene. The CDR3 is made up of 12 amino acids. Between the trimmed V and J ends, which lost 6 bases and 4 bases, there was a span of 10 bases. CDR3 sequence: CSVAEGNQPQHF. In DNA form, the CDR3 reads TGCAGCGTCGCCGAAGGGAATCAGCCCCAGCATTTT. Full variable domain (rest looked up from reference TRBV29-1 and TRBJ1-5): SAVISQKPSRDICQRGTSLTIQCQVDSQVTMMFWYRQQPGQSLTLIATANQGSEATYESGFVIDKFPISRPNLTFSTLTVSNMSPEDSSIYLCSVAEGNQPQHFGDGTRLSIL.

This sequence joins TRBV20-1 and TRBJ2-1, with a weak D call TRBD2 (5 bases). The CDR3 is 13 residues long. Trimming shortened V by 6 bases and J by 6 bases, and 15 bases separated the two germline ends. Germline V gene data show CDR1 as DFQATT and CDR2 as SNEGSKA (reference sequence). CDR3 coding DNA: TGCAGTGCCCGAAGGGAGTTTCTCAATGAGCAGTTCTTC. Protein product: CSARREFLNEQFF.

This sequence joins TRBV4-3 and TRBJ1-4; 7 bases are shared with TRBD1. With V trimmed by 2 bases and J by 10 bases, 10 bases remained unmatched. Germline V lookup: CDR1 LGHNA, CDR2 YSLEER. This CDR3 has 15 residues. CDR3 in DNA: TGCGCCAGCAGCCAATTCCGTAACAGGGGAGGAAAACTGTTTTTT. The encoded protein is CASSQFRNRGGKLFF.